The rows below give T cell receptor beta chains drawn from one sample of a study of blood T cells in healthy people across ages. TCRdb fed the 5' RACE reads into MiXCR, producing one record per CDR3 protein. The table includes fewer than 800,000 distinct CDR3 sequences, approximately 25% detected once. The same sample was also used in a study of T cells of mothers and their children.

The sequencing sample was made of blood. Receptor source: a boy between 5 and 17 years old in good health. Each CDR3 is given with its conserved first and last residue. The D gene is left open where the match is weak. Clone size, where shown, is once, few, many, or a class for clones that have expanded.

TRBV18	TRBD1	few	TRBJ1-2	CASSGQDYGYTF	TGTGCCAGCTCAGGACAGGACTATGGCTACACCTTC
TRBV10-1	TRBD2	few	TRBJ2-7	CASSEGVAGATYEQYF	TGCGCCAGCAGTGAGGGAGTAGCGGGAGCGACCTACGAGCAGTACTTC
TRBV19	.	.	TRBJ2-5	CASSKFGMGPLQETQYF	TGTGCCAGTAGCAAATTCGGGATGGGACCGCTCCAAGAGACCCAGTACTTC
TRBV20-1	.	.	TRBJ2-4	CSAKGGGMAKNIQYF	TGCAGTGCTAAGGGGGGCGGGATGGCCAAAAACATTCAGTACTTC
TRBV12-3/TRBV12-4	TRBD2	few	TRBJ2-7	CASRLGLAGSYEQYF	TGTGCCAGCAGGCTCGGACTAGCGGGGTCCTACGAGCAGTACTTC
TRBV4-1	TRBD1	.	TRBJ1-4	CASSQDRAKEKLFF	TGCGCCAGCAGCCAGGACAGGGCAAAAGAAAAACTGTTTTTT
TRBV7-6	.	few	TRBJ1-1	CASSLRTQMNTEAFF	TGTGCCAGCAGCTTAAGGACACAAATGAACACTGAAGCTTTCTTT
TRBV28	.	few	TRBJ2-7	CASSSPEGYEQYF	TGTGCCAGCAGTTCCCCTGAGGGCTACGAGCAGTACTTC
TRBV29-1	TRBD2	few	TRBJ2-7	CSVLAGVYEQYF	TGCAGCGTTCTAGCGGGAGTCTACGAGCAGTACTTC
TRBV4-1	TRBD2	.	TRBJ2-1	CASSPQLAASYNEQFF	TGCGCCAGCAGCCCCCAACTAGCGGCCTCCTACAATGAGCAGTTCTTC
TRBV5-1	.	few	TRBJ2-3	CASSLVAGDLDTQYF	TGCGCCAGCAGCTTGGTGGCCGGGGATTTGGATACGCAGTATTTT
TRBV9	.	.	TRBJ1-2	CASSDVGGFGYTF	TGTGCCAGCAGCGACGTGGGGGGATTTGGCTACACCTTC
TRBV27	.	.	TRBJ1-5	CASSFSTNQPQHF	TGTGCCAGCAGTTTCTCTACTAATCAGCCCCAGCATTTT
TRBV6-2/TRBV6-3	.	.	TRBJ2-7	CASSYSLHRGEQYF	TGTGCCAGCAGTTACTCGCTACACCGCGGGGAGCAGTACTTC
TRBV6-1	.	.	TRBJ1-1	CASSEVSEAFF	TGTGCCAGCAGTGAGGTTAGTGAAGCTTTCTTT
TRBV3-1	.	few	TRBJ2-7	CASSQGLPFVEQYF	TGTGCCAGCAGCCAAGGACTCCCCTTTGTCGAGCAGTACTTC
TRBV28	.	many	TRBJ2-5	CASSTVETQYF	TGTGCCAGCAGCACCGTGGAGACCCAGTACTTC
TRBV7-2	TRBD2	.	TRBJ2-7	CASSLVGLAEYEQYF	TGTGCCAGCAGCTTGGTTGGACTAGCGGAATACGAGCAGTACTTC
TRBV12-3/TRBV12-4	.	.	TRBJ1-3	CASSLRGTNTIYF	TGTGCCAGCAGTTTACGGGGGACAAACACCATATATTTT